Below are 23 T cell receptor beta chains sequenced from a single sample in a study of blood T cell dynamics during melanoma immunotherapy. Time point of the sample: week 3, after first cycle of checkpoint inhibitor. Using immunoSEQ multiplex PCR, the repertoire was profiled, and TCRdb retains in-frame clones only, with some absent. The sample contains 9,900 or so clones, about four fifths of which appear only once. The sample was blood, taken from a patient treated with checkpoint blockade. These TCRs come from a human donor with melanoma.

The chain carries TRBV4-2 and TRBJ2-1, with 8 bases identical to TRBD2. The CDR3 totals 16 residues. The ends lost 4 bases at V and 0 bases at J; junction bases unmatched: 5. CDR1 and CDR2 (germline): LGHNA, YNFKEQ. As DNA, the CDR3 is TGTGCCAGCAGCCTCGGGGGGGCGAGCTCCTACAATGAGCAGTTCTTC. It translates to CASSLGGASSYNEQFF.

The table lists this clone with a few counts. The chain combines TRBV15 with TRBJ2-3, with no clear D. The V gene's germline CDR1 is LNHNV and CDR2 YYDKDF (reference sequence). The V end was cut by 0 bases, the J end by 1 base, with 8 bases between. CDR3 size: 15 residues. This chain's CDR3 is CATSRDIWGTDTQYF. The CDR3 region has the DNA TGTGCCACCAGCAGAGATATTTGGGGCACAGATACGCAGTATTTT.

The chain recombines TRBV5-1 with TRBJ1-6, with a weak D call TRBD1 (6 bases). V was trimmed by 0 bases and J by 10 bases, leaving 14 bases between them. The CDR3 spans 15 residues. CDR1 is SGHRS, CDR2 YFSETQ, per germline. This CDR3 reads CASSLDGGGRSPLHF. Here the CDR3 DNA reads TGCGCCAGCAGCTTGGATGGAGGGGGGAGGTCACCCCTCCACTTT.

The chain combines TRBV7-9 with TRBJ2-1; 10 positions match TRBD2. Germline-derived CDR1 and CDR2 are SEHNR and FQNEAQ (reference sequence). The CDR3 sequence is 17 residues long. J gave up 0 bases and V 1 base, and 3 bases lay outside the gene matches. The CDR3 sequence is CASSLGVAGGSYNEQFF. CDR3 coding DNA: TGTGCCAGCAGCTTAGGAGTAGCGGGAGGCTCCTACAATGAGCAGTTCTTC.

The chain recombines TRBV11-3 with TRBJ2-3, with a possible D match to TRBD2 (7 bases). Germline loops: CDR1 SGHNT, CDR2 YENEEA. The V end lost 5 bases, the J end lost 4 bases, and 13 bases lay between the germline ends. The CDR3 consists of 14 residues. CDR3 residues: CASSPPGGPDTQYF. The CDR3 region has the DNA TGTGCCAGCAGCCCACCGGGGGGCCCAGATACGCAGTATTTT.

The genes are TRBV7-6 and TRBJ1-6; no clear D gene. CDR3 length: 15 residues. V was clipped by 1 base and J by 10 bases, with 14 bases between them. Germline V gene data show CDR1 as SGHVS and CDR2 as FNYEAQ. CDR3 nucleotides: TGTGCCAGCAGCTTAGAGGAAGGGAATAGATCACCCCTCCACTTT. Translating gives CASSLEEGNRSPLHF. Complete variable domain (other parts from reference TRBV7-6 and TRBJ1-6): GAGVSQSPRYKVTKRGQDVALRCDPISGHVSLYWYRQALGQGPEFLTYFNYEAQQDKSGLPNDRFSAERPEGSISTLTIQRTEQRDSAMYRCASSLEEGNRSPLHFGNGTRLTVT.

The chain combines TRBV11-3 with TRBJ1-5; D is undetermined. Germline V gene sequence: CDR1 SGHNT, CDR2 YENEEA. The CDR3 is made up of 12 amino acids. V was pared by 4 bases and J by 5 bases, with 6 bases between. Written as DNA, the CDR3 is TGTGCCAGCAGCTGGCACCATCAGCCCCAGCATTTT. Its protein is CASSWHHQPQHF.

The rearrangement links TRBV21-1 to TRBJ1-5. TRBV21-1 is a pseudogene locus. CDR3 size: 14 residues. In nucleotides, the CDR3 is TGTGCCAGCAGCAAAGGGTTTTGCAATCAGCCCCAGCATTTT. Translation: CASSKGFCNQPQHF.

The chain links TRBV18 to TRBJ2-5, with 8 bases fitting TRBD1. Per the germline V gene, CDR1 is KGHSH and CDR2 is LQKENI. There are 14 residues in the CDR3. J was trimmed by 3 bases and V by 3 bases; bases with no gene match: 3. The DNA of the CDR3 is TGTGCCAGCTCACCCGCGACAGGGGAAGAGACCCAGTACTTC. Its translation: CASSPATGEETQYF.

The chain joins TRBV5-3 to TRBJ2-7, with D perhaps TRBD1 (6 bases). TRBV5-3 is recorded as an ORF, its role being uncertain. This CDR3 spans 13 amino acids. V was shortened by 4 bases and J by 4 bases, with 12 bases between the two germline ends. CDR3: CARSPRGGYEQYV. CDR3 nucleotide sequence: TGTGCCAGAAGCCCCAGGGGTGGGTACGAGCAGTACGTC.

On this clone itself: The sample holds other DNA sequences that translate to the same CDR3. The chain is built from TRBV2 and TRBJ2-1; D gene ambiguous. V lost 6 bases to trimming and J lost 10 bases, with 16 bases between them. Per germline, CDR1 SNHLY and CDR2 FYNNEI. CDR3 size: 13 residues. CDR3 region: CASSVFPQNEQFF. CDR3 nucleotide sequence: TGTGCCAGCAGCGTATTTCCACAGAACGAGCAGTTCTTC.

Notes on this clone: A read error is the likely source, as a far larger clone sits one nucleotide away. J is TRBJ1-1 and V is TRBV4-1, with 11 bases lining up with TRBD1. This CDR3 is built from 18 residues. Germline V gene sequence: CDR1 MGHRA, CDR2 YSYEKL. Trimming took 1 base from V and 0 from J; bases not matched to a gene: 7. The CDR3 loop is CASSQVDRGPLMNTEAFF. The CDR3 bases are TGCGCCAGCAGCCAAGTGGACAGGGGGCCTCTCATGAACACTGAAGCTTTCTTT.

This clone was recorded once. This rearrangement joins TRBV10-3 to TRBJ2-7, with a possible D match to TRBD2 (6 bases). Germline loops: CDR1 ENHRY, CDR2 SYGVKD. The CDR3 is made up of 14 amino acids. V lost 10 bases to trimming and J lost 3 bases, with 19 bases between them. The CDR3 DNA reads as TGTGCCAGCAGCTTTGGACTGGGGGGCTACGAGCAGTACTTC. It is translated as CASSFGLGGYEQYF.

The V and J genes are TRBV10-3 and TRBJ2-1; 16 bases fit TRBD2. Germline trimming cut 0 bases from V and 5 bases from J; bases unmatched to any gene: 7. From germline, CDR1 is ENHRY and CDR2 SYGVKD. The CDR3 loop spans 19 amino acids. CDR3 region: CAISESAGLAGGPNNEQFF. The CDR3 bases are TGTGCCATCAGTGAGTCGGCGGGACTAGCGGGAGGGCCCAACAATGAGCAGTTCTTC.

This clone was seen a few times. The chain carries TRBV4-1 and TRBJ1-2; D ambiguous. Germline values: CDR1 MGHRA, CDR2 YSYEKL. V dropped 0 bases and J dropped 4 bases, with 12 bases sitting between them. The CDR3 totals 15 residues. The CDR3 DNA is TGCGCCAGCAGCCAAGAGAGGAAGGGATCCTATGGCTACACCTTC. Residues: CASSQERKGSYGYTF.

This clone has a handful of counts. This chain connects TRBV5-3 to TRBJ2-7; the D gene is possibly TRBD1 (7 bases). TRBV5-3 has ORF status, its function being uncertain. CDR3 length: 14 amino acids. The CDR3 DNA is TGTGCCAGCAGCTTTGGAGGGACAGACTACGAGCAGTACGTC. Its translation: CASSFGGTDYEQYV.

The V and J genes are TRBV4-2 and TRBJ1-1, with 10 bases aligning to TRBD1. V lost 5 bases and J lost 4; bases outside the gene matches: 7. This CDR3 has 15 amino acids. Looked up from germline, CDR1 is LGHNA and CDR2 is YNFKEQ. DNA for the CDR3: TGTGCCAGCAGCTCCCAGGGACAGGGGACCACTGAAGCTTTCTTT. Residues: CASSSQGQGTTEAFF.

This clone was seen a few times. The genes are TRBV6-6 and TRBJ1-2; weak D call: TRBD1 (5 bases). The CDR3 spans 15 residues. From germline, CDR1 is MNHNY and CDR2 SVGAGI (reference sequence). Trimming shortened V by 0 bases and J by 2 bases, and 10 bases separated the two germline ends. The CDR3 loop is CASSYSWTPNYGYTF. In DNA, the CDR3 is TGTGCCAGCAGTTACTCGTGGACACCCAACTATGGCTACACCTTC.

The chain uses TRBV10-3 and TRBJ1-4; 7 positions agree with TRBD1. With 6 bases clipped from V and 5 bases from J, the junction kept 9 bases outside the gene matches. Germline-derived CDR1 and CDR2 are ENHRY and SYGVKD. This CDR3 contains 15 residues. The CDR3 DNA reads TGTGCCATCAGGAGACAGGGAGGGGAGAATGAAAAACTGTTTTTT. It encodes CAIRRQGGENEKLFF.

The J gene is TRBJ2-7, the V gene TRBV19; 13 nucleotides line up with TRBD2. Germline loops: CDR1 LNHDA, CDR2 SQIVND (reference sequence). CDR3 size: 18 residues. J was trimmed by 6 bases and V by 5 bases; bases with no gene match: 16. The CDR3 DNA follows: TGTGCCAGTAGTCGGGATCTGAGGACTAGCGGGAGTTTAGGCGAGCAGTACTTC. It encodes CASSRDLRTSGSLGEQYF. Using reference TRBV19 and TRBJ2-7 for the parts outside the CDR3, the full variable domain is DGGITQSPKYLFRKEGQNVTLSCEQNLNHDAMYWYRQDPGQGLRLIYYSQIVNDFQKGDIAEGYSVSREKKESFPLTVTSAQKNPTAFYLCASSRDLRTSGSLGEQYFGPGTRLTVT.

The V and J genes are TRBV19 and TRBJ1-1; tentatively, D is TRBD1 (5 bases). This CDR3 is built from 13 residues. CDR1 and CDR2 from the germline V gene are LNHDA and SQIVND (reference sequence). The V and J ends lost 7 bases and 1 base respectively, with 10 bases between them. In DNA form, the CDR3 reads TGTGCCAGTAATTGGGGGGGGAACACTGAAGCTTTCTTT. Residues: CASNWGGNTEAFF.

The chain uses TRBV5-1 and TRBJ2-5; possible D gene TRBD1, 5 bases. This CDR3 is built from 15 residues. V lost 3 bases and J 1 base, leaving 13 bases between the germline ends. Looked up from germline, CDR1 is SGHRS and CDR2 is YFSETQ. This CDR3 reads CASSWGPDPQETQYF. The CDR3 DNA reads TGCGCCAGCAGCTGGGGCCCCGACCCCCAAGAGACCCAGTACTTC.

The chain has TRBV7-9 and TRBJ2-3, with 8 positions matching TRBD1. The CDR3 has 14 amino acids. Trimming at V came to 3 bases and at J to 8 bases, leaving 7 bases not matched to a gene. Germline V gene sequence: CDR1 SEHNR, CDR2 FQNEAQ (reference sequence). CDR3 protein: CASSFDNGQGTQYF. As DNA, the CDR3 is TGTGCCAGCAGCTTCGATAACGGACAGGGTACGCAGTATTTT.